One sample yielded the 12 T cell receptor beta chains listed below, sequenced in a study of blood T cells in healthy people across ages. The use of a sample-barcoded 5' primer and a J-beta primer mix characterized a second PCR of about 7 to 12 cycles. TCRdb fed the 5' RACE reads into MiXCR, producing one record per CDR3 protein. Among about 680,000 distinct CDR3 sequences listed, approximately 49% were seen once. Material: blood. These receptors originate from a woman aged 55-69 years in good health.

The chain couples TRBV20-1 to TRBJ2-7; D unresolved. CDR1 DFQATT and CDR2 SNEGSKA come from the germline V gene (reference sequence). The length of the CDR3 is 11 residues. Trimming left V 4 bases short and J 10 bases short, with 14 bases between. DNA for the CDR3: TGCAGTGCTACCGAAATAGAAGCCCAGTACTTC. Translation gives CSATEIEAQYF.

This chain joins TRBV12-3 or TRBV12-4 and TRBJ1-6; D remains unclear. The CDR3 covers 13 residues. The V end was cut by 7 bases, the J end by 7 bases, with 11 bases between. The CDR3, as DNA: TGTGCCAGCACCCAATTCGGGAATTCACCCCTCCACTTT. It yields the protein CASTQFGNSPLHF.

The rearrangement links TRBV20-1 to TRBJ2-7; D is possibly TRBD2 (6 bases). The germline gives CDR1 DFQATT, CDR2 SNEGSKA (reference sequence). This CDR3 has 12 amino acids. In nucleotides, the CDR3 is TGCTCCGGGACTGCGAGCTCCTACGAGCAGTACTTC. This codes for CSGTASSYEQYF.

The V and J genes are TRBV2 and TRBJ1-5; possibly TRBD1 for D (6 bases). This CDR3 spans 13 amino acids. Trimming took off 8 bases at V and 6 bases at J, with 14 bases between the two ends. Per germline, CDR1 SNHLY and CDR2 FYNNEI. Here the CDR3 DNA reads TGTGCCAGCGGGCGGGGGGCAGGTCAGCCCCAGCATTTT. It yields the protein CASGRGAGQPQHF.

This chain connects TRBV29-1 to TRBJ2-1; tentative D call: TRBD2 (6 bases). The V gene lost 4 bases and the J gene lost 2 bases, with 9 bases spanning the gap. Germline loops: CDR1 SQVTM, CDR2 ANQGSEA. The CDR3 is made up of 13 amino acids. For the CDR3, the DNA is TGCAGCGTTGGAGGGGAGGCCTACAATGAGCAGTTCTTC. This translates into CSVGGEAYNEQFF.

The chain combines TRBV9 with TRBJ2-1, with TRBD2 matching 7 bases. Per germline, CDR1 SGDLS and CDR2 YYNGEE. V was clipped by 0 bases and J by 2 bases; unmatched bases: 5. The CDR3 is made up of 16 amino acids. CDR3 sequence: CASSVVAGAPYNEQFF. Written as DNA, the CDR3 is TGTGCCAGCAGCGTAGTGGCGGGAGCCCCCTACAATGAGCAGTTCTTC.

In DNA, the CDR3 is TGCAGTGCTAGCCGACTAGCGGGAGTCAATGAGCAGTTCTTC. Translation gives CSASRLAGVNEQFF. The genes are TRBV20-1 and TRBJ2-1; TRBD2 matches at 12 bases. This CDR3 is 14 amino acids long. Germline CDR1 and CDR2: DFQATT and SNEGSKA (reference sequence). Trimming removed 3 bases from V and 6 bases from J; junction bases left unmatched: 3.

This clonotype was detected a few times. The chain recombines TRBV28 with TRBJ2-1; D could derive from TRBD1 or TRBD2 (5 bases each). The V gene's germline CDR1 is MDHEN and CDR2 SYDVKM. V was cut by 4 bases and J by 5 bases, with 12 bases left in between. The CDR3 is 14 residues long. The CDR3 reads CASSSRGRNNEQFF. The CDR3 nucleotides are TGTGCCAGCAGTTCGAGGGGCAGAAACAATGAGCAGTTCTTC.

This clonotype was found a few times. The chain has TRBV7-2 and TRBJ1-6; 7 bases line up with TRBD1. CDR3 length: 15 residues. Germline CDR1 SGHTA, CDR2 FQGNSA. V dropped 5 bases and J dropped 9; count of bases not matched to a gene: 10. This CDR3 reads CASSRGQAEISPLHF. DNA for the CDR3: TGTGCCAGCAGCCGTGGACAGGCCGAAATTTCACCCCTCCACTTT. Variable domain in full (rest from reference TRBV7-2 and TRBJ1-6): GAGVSQSPSNKVTEKGKDVELRCDPISGHTALYWYRQSLGQGLEFLIYFQGNSAPDKSGLPSDRFSAERTGGSVSTLTIQRTQQEDSAVYLCASSRGQAEISPLHFGNGTRLTVT.

This clonotype is a singleton in its sample. The CDR3 protein is CAITRQTSGPYNEQFF. CDR3 bases: TGTGCCATCACTCGCCAGACTAGCGGGCCCTACAATGAGCAGTTCTTC. The gene calls are TRBV10-3 and TRBJ2-1; 10 bases are shared with TRBD2. Germline CDR1 ENHRY, CDR2 SYGVKD. J lost 2 bases, V lost 7 bases, and 8 bases had no gene match. This CDR3 has 16 amino acids.

This clonotype occurred once. In nucleotides, the CDR3 is TGTGCCAGCAGCCCGACACAGGGGGCGTCCGGGGAGCTGTTTTTT. Its translation is CASSPTQGASGELFF. The J gene is TRBJ2-2, the V gene TRBV6-1, with 9 bases aligning to TRBD1. The V gene end was trimmed by 6 bases and the J gene end by 6 bases; junction bases not matched to a gene: 8. This CDR3 has 15 residues. From germline, CDR1 is MNHNS and CDR2 SASEGT.

This clonotype was seen more than once but under ten times. The rearrangement uses TRBV10-3 and TRBJ2-7, with TRBD2 matching over 7 bases. With V trimmed by 4 bases and J by 0 bases, 9 bases remained unmatched. Per germline, CDR1 ENHRY and CDR2 SYGVKD. This CDR3 is 16 amino acids long. The CDR3 sequence is CAISGALAESSYEQYF. The CDR3 DNA sequence: TGTGCCATCAGTGGCGCGCTAGCGGAGTCCTCCTACGAGCAGTACTTC.